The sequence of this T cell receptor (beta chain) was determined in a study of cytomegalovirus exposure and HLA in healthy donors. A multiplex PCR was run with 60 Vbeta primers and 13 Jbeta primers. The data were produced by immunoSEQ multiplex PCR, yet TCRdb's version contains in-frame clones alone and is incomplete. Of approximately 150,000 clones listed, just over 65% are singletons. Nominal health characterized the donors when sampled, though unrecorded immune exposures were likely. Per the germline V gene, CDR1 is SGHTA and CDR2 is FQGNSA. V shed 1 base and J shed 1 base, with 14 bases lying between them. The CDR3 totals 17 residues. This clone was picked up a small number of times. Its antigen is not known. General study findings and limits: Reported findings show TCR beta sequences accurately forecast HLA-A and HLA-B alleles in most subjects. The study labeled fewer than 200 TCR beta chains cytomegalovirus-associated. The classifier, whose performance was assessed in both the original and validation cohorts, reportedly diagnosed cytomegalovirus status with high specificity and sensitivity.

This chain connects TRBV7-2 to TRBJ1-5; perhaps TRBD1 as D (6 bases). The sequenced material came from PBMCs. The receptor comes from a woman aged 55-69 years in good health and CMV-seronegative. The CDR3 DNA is TGTGCCAGCAGCTTAGGGGCGCGGCAGGGGAGCAATCAGCCCCAGCATTTT. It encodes CASSLGARQGSNQPQHF.